This T cell receptor beta chain appears in the sequencing data of a study of cytomegalovirus exposure and HLA in healthy donors. The germline gives CDR1 GTSNPN, CDR2 SVGIG (reference sequence). V lost 5 bases to trimming and J lost 7 bases, with 21 bases between them. This CDR3 is built from 15 residues. PCR amplification relied on 60 Vbeta primers (plus 13 Jbeta primers). TCRdb keeps only in-frame clones here, not all; method: immunoSEQ multiplex PCR. The sample table includes about 48,000 clones. The chain recombines TRBV30 with TRBJ2-1; D possibly corresponds to TRBD2 (5 bases). This sequence originates from a male donor in good health and CMV-seropositive. The sample comprised PBMCs. For the CDR3, the DNA is TGTGCCTGGGATCCCTGGGCGGGCCAAGGGAATGAGCAGTTCTTC. Translating it yields CAWDPWAGQGNEQFF.